This TCR beta chain was identified in a study of blood T cells in healthy people across ages. Overall study findings and caveats: Aged donors had fewer naive CD4+ cells and lower diversity than long-lived donors.

Peripheral blood samples of roughly 9.8 milliliters were drawn from each donor. Concerning this clonotype itself: Its antigen is not identified.

Primed by a sample-barcoded 5' primer and a J-beta primer mix, a second PCR proceeded for 7 to 11 cycles. Each CDR3 protein gets one entry after TCRdb re-called the 5' RACE reads with MiXCR. The sample has about 1.6 million distinct CDR3 sequences; around 36% are singletons. CDR1 is ENHRY and CDR2 is SYGVKD in the germline V gene. The CDR3 contains 14 residues. The V end was cut by 0 bases, the J end by 1 base, with 6 bases between. Sequencing was carried out using blood. The chain combines TRBV10-3 with TRBJ1-2; the D is unclear. The receptor was derived from a woman in her thirties in good health. CDR3 coding DNA: TGTGCCATCAGTGAGTCCCGGAATAACTATGGCTACACCTTC. Translation gives CAISESRNNYGYTF.